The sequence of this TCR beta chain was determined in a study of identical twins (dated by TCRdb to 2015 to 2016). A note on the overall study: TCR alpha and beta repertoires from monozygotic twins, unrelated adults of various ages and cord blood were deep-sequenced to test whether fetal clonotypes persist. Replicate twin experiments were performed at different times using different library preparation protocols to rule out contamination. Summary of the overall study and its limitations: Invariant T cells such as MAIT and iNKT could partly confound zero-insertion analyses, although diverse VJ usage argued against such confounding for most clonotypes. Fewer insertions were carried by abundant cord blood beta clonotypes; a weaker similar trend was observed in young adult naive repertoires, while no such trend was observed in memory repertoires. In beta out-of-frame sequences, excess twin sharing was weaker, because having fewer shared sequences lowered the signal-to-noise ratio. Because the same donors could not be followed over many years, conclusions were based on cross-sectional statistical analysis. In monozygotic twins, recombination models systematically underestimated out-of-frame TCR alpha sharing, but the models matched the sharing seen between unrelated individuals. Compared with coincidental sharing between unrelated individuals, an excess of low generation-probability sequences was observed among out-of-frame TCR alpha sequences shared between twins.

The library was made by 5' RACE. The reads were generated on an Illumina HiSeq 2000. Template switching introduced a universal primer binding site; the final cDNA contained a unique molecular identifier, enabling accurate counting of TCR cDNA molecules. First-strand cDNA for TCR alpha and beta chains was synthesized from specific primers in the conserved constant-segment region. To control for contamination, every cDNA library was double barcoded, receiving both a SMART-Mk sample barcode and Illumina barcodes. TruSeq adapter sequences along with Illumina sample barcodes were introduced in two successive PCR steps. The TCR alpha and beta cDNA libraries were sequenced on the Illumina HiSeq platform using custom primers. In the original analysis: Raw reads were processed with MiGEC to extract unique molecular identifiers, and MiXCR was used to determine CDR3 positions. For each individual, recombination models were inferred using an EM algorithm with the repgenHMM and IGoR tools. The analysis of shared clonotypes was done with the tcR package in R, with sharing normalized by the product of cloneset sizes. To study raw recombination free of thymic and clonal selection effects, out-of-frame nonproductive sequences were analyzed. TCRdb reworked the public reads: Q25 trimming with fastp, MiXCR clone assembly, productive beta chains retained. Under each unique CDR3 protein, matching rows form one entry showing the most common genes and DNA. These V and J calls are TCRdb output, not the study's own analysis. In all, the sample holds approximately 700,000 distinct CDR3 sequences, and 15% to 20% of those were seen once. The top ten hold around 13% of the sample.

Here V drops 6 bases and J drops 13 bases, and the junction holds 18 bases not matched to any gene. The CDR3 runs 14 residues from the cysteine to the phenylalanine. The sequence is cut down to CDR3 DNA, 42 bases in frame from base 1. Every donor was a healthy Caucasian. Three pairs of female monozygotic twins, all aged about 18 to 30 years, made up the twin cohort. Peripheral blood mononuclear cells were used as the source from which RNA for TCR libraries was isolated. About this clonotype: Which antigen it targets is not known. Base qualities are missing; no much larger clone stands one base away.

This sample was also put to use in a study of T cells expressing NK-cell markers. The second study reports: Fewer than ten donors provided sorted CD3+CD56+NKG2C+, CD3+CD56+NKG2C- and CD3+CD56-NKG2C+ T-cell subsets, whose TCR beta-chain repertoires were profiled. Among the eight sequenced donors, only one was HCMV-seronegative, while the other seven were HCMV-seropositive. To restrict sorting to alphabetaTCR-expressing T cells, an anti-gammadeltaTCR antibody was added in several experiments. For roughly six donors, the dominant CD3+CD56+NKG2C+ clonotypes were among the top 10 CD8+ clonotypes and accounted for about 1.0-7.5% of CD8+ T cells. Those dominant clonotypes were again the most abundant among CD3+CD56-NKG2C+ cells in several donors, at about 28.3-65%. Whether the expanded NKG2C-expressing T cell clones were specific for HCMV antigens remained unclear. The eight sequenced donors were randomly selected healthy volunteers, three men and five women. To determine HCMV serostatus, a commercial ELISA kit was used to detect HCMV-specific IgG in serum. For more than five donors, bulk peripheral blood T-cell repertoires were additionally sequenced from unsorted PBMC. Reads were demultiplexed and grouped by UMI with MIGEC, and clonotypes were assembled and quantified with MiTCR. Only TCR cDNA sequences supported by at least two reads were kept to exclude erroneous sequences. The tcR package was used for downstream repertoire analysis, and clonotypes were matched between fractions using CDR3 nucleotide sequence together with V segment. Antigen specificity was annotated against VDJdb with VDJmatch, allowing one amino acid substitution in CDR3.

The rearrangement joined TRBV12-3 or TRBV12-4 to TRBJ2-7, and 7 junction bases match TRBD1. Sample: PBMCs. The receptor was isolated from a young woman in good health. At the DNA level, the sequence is TGTGCCAGCAGCCCTACGGGCGACCTCAGGGGGTCCTACTTC. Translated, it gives CASSPTGDLRGSYF.